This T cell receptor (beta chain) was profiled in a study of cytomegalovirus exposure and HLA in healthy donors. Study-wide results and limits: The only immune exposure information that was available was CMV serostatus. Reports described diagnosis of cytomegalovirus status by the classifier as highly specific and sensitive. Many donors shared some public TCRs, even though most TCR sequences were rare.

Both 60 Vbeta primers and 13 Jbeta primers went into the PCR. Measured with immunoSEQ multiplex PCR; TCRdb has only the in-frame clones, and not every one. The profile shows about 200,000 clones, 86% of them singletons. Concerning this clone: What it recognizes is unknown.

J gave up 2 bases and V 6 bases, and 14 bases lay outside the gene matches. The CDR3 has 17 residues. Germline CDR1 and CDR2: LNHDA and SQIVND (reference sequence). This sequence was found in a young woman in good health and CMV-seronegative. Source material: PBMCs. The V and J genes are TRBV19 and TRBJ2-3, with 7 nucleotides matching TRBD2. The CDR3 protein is CASSLSVTSRFTDTQYF. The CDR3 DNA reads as TGTGCCAGTAGCCTTAGTGTGACTAGCCGATTCACAGATACGCAGTATTTT. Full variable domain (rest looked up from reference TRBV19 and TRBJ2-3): DGGITQSPKYLFRKEGQNVTLSCEQNLNHDAMYWYRQDPGQGLRLIYYSQIVNDFQKGDIAEGYSVSREKKESFPLTVTSAQKNPTAFYLCASSLSVTSRFTDTQYFGPGTRLTVL.